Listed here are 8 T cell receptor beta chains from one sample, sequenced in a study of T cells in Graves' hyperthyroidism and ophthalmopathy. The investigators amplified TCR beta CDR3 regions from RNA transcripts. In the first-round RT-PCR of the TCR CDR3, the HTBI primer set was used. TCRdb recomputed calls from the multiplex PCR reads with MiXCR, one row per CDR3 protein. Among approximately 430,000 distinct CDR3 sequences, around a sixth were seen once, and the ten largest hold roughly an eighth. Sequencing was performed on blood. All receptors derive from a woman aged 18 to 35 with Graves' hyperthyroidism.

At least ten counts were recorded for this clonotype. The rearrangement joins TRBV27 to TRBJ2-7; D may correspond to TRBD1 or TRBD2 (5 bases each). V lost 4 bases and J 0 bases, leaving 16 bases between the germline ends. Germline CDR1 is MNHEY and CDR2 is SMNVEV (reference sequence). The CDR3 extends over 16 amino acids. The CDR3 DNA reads TGTGCCAGCAGTTCTCTTTATGGGACGTTCTCCTACGAGCAGTACTTC. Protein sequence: CASSSLYGTFSYEQYF.

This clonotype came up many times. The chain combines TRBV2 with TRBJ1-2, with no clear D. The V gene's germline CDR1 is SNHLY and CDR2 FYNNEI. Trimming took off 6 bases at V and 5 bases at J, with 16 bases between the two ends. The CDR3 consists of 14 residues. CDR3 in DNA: TGTGCCAGCAGCGTAAAGGGAACCATATATGGCTACACCTTC. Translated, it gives CASSVKGTIYGYTF.

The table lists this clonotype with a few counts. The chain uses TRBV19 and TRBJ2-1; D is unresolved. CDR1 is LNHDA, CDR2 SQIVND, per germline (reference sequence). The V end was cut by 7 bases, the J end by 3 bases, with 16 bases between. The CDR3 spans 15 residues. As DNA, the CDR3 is TGTGCCAGTACCGATGACATTGGCGGCTACAATGAGCAGTTCTTC. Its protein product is CASTDDIGGYNEQFF.

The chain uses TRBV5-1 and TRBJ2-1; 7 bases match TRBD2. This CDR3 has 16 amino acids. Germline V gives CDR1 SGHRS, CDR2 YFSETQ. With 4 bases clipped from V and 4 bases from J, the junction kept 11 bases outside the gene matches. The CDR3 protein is CASSGRLALTYNEQFF. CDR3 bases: TGCGCCAGCAGCGGCCGACTAGCCCTTACATACAATGAGCAGTTCTTC.

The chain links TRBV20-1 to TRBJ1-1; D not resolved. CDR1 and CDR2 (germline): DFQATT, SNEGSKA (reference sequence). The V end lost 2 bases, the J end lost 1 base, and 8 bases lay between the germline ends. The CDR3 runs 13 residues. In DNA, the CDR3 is TGCAGTGCTAGATCTCGTAGGAACACTGAAGCTTTCTTT. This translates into CSARSRRNTEAFF.

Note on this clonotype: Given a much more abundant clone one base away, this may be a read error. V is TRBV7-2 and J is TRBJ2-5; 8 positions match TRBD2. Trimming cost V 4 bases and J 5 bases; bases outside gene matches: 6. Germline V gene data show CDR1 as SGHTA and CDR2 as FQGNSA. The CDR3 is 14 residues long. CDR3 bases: TGTGCCAGCAGCTCATGGACTAGCCGGGAGACCCAGTACTTC. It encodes CASSSWTSRETQYF.

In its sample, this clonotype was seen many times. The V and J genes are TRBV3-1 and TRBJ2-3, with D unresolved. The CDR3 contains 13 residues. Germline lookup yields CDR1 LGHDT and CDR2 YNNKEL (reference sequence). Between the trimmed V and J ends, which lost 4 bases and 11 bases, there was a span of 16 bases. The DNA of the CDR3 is TGTGCCAGCAGCCGTGGCACCGGAATCGAGCAGTATTTT. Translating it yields CASSRGTGIEQYF.

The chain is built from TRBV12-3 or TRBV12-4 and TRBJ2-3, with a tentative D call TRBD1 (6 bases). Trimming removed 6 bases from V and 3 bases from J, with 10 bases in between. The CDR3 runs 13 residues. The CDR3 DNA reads TGTGCCAGCAGCGAACAGGGTACAGATACGCAGTATTTT. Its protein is CASSEQGTDTQYF.